The present T cell receptor (beta chain) was sequenced within a study of T cell responses to AZD1222 COVID-19 vaccine. Study-level points and caveats: The study found Spike-specific TCR breadth and depth rose after two AZD1222 doses. Clonal diversity may have been underestimated, and the donors were mostly white British, with more females than males.

A remark on this clone: Its antigen remains unidentified.

The CDR3 totals 16 residues. From germline, CDR1 is SGHTA and CDR2 FQGNSA. Trimming cost V 5 bases and J 3 bases; bases outside gene matches: 7. Some clones are missing from TCRdb's copy, which holds only in-frame ones; the method was immunoSEQ multiplex PCR. The sample has 100,000 to 150,000 clones, approximately 92% seen once. The J gene is TRBJ2-3, the V gene TRBV7-2; 11 bases are shared with TRBD2. The sample was peripheral blood, taken 28 days after the second AZD1222 dose. The receptor was isolated from an adult who received the AZD1222 COVID-19 vaccine. The CDR3 is CASSRLAGGLTDTQYF. The CDR3 region has the DNA TGTGCCAGCAGCAGATTAGCGGGAGGGTTAACAGATACGCAGTATTTT.